This T cell receptor beta chain was captured by sequencing in a study of T cell changes during pregnancy in multiple sclerosis. The CDR3 extends over 14 amino acids. Profiling relied on immunoSEQ multiplex PCR, and the TCRdb table lists in-frame clones only, not all of them. The table lists over 90,000 clones, 85% to 95% of them singletons. This sequence joins TRBV1 and TRBJ2-5; the tabulated D call, TRBD2, remains unverified against the DNA. TRBV1 is a pseudogene. The TCR was taken from a female donor with multiple sclerosis, enrolled in a pregnancy study. The sample in question was peripheral blood, obtained after pregnancy. CDR3: CTSSQDKRGETQYF. The CDR3 region has the DNA TGCACCAGCAGCCAAGATAAGCGCGGGGAGACCCAGTACTTC.